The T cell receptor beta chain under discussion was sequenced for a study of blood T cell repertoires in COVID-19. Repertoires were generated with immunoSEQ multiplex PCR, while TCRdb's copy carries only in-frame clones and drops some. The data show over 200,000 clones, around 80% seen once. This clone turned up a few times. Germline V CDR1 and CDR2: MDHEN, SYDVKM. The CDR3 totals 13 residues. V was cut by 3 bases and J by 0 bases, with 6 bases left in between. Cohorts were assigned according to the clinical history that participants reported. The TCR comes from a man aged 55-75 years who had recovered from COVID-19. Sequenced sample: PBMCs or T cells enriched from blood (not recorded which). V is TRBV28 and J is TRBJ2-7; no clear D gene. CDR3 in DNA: TGTGCCAGCAGTTTTACCAGCTCCTACGAGCAGTACTTC. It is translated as CASSFTSSYEQYF.